This TCR beta chain was obtained from a study of T cell responses to AZD1222 COVID-19 vaccine. Study outcomes and limitations: Reportedly, nearly half of unique spike TCRs recognized epitopes outside B.1.351/B.1.1.7 mutations.

Regarding this clone: Its antigen remains unknown. Other DNA sequences in the sample encode the same CDR3.

The repertoire was sequenced with immunoSEQ multiplex PCR; TCRdb's copy has only in-frame clones and lacks some. The table includes under 200,000 clones, about 90% detected once. The input for sequencing was peripheral blood, taken on day 0 of MenACWY control vaccination. The source of this sequence is an adult in good health.

The chain's CDR3 is CASSPRDGYTF. In DNA form, the CDR3 reads TGTGCCAGCTCCCCTAGGGATGGCTACACCTTC. The chain joins TRBV18 to TRBJ1-2; D is unclear. Trimming pared 6 bases from V and 6 bases from J, leaving 8 bases between. Germline values: CDR1 KGHSH, CDR2 LQKENI. The CDR3 runs 11 residues.